This entry lists 7 T cell receptor beta chains sequenced from one sample in a study of T cells in Graves' hyperthyroidism and ophthalmopathy. RNA transcripts gave rise to amplified TCR beta CDR3 regions. When the TCR CDR3 underwent first-round RT-PCR, the HTBI primer set was used. One entry per CDR3 protein results from TCRdb running MiXCR on the multiplex PCR reads. The table has some 510,000 distinct CDR3 sequences, around 21% seen once. The sequenced sample was blood. All receptors come from a man aged 18 to 35 with Graves' hyperthyroidism.

This clonotype was detected ten times or more. This chain joins TRBV12-3 or TRBV12-4 and TRBJ2-7, with D maybe TRBD2 (6 bases). CDR3 length equals 14 residues. Trimming cost V 7 bases and J 2 bases, with 15 bases left between them. CDR3: CASTFPGEPYEQYF. DNA of the CDR3: TGTGCCAGCACCTTCCCGGGGGAACCCTACGAGCAGTACTTC.

The sample holds many counts of this clonotype. This chain connects TRBV2 to TRBJ2-7, with D uncertain. The CDR3 has 13 amino acids. V was clipped by 7 bases and J by 0 bases, with 10 bases between them. Germline loops: CDR1 SNHLY, CDR2 FYNNEI. In nucleotides, the CDR3 is TGTGCCAGCAAGGGCAGATACTCCTACGAGCAGTACTTC. As protein: CASKGRYSYEQYF.

This clonotype was recorded many times. The chain links TRBV28 to TRBJ2-7, with D possibly matching TRBD1 (5 bases). CDR3 size: 14 residues. CDR1 and CDR2 (germline): MDHEN, SYDVKM. V was cut by 3 bases and J by 3 bases, with 12 bases left in between. The CDR3 loop is CASSLSRELYEQYF. The CDR3 nucleotides are TGTGCCAGCAGTTTGAGCAGGGAACTCTACGAGCAGTACTTC.

V and J are TRBV20-1 and TRBJ2-5; perhaps D is TRBD1 or TRBD2 (5 bases each). Germline V gene sequence: CDR1 DFQATT, CDR2 SNEGSKA (reference sequence). V dropped 1 base and J dropped 5 bases, with 11 bases sitting between them. The CDR3 spans 13 residues. CDR3 residues: CSARGGREETQYF. In DNA, the CDR3 is TGCAGTGCTAGAGGAGGCAGGGAGGAGACCCAGTACTTC.

This clonotype was seen ten or more times. DNA of the CDR3: TGTGCCAGCAGTTACATCCGTGGCCATTCCTACGAGCAGTACTTC. Translation: CASSYIRGHSYEQYF. The chain carries TRBV6-5 and TRBJ2-7; D is unclear. This CDR3 contains 15 residues. The V gene lost 2 bases and the J gene lost 1 base, with 12 bases spanning the gap. Germline values: CDR1 MNHEY, CDR2 SVGAGI.

This chain connects TRBV20-1 to TRBJ2-1; no clear D gene. Germline CDR1 reads DFQATT; CDR2 reads SNEGSKA (reference sequence). V lost 5 bases and J 2 bases, leaving 13 bases between the germline ends. CDR3 size: 14 residues. The CDR3 protein is CSALGYITYNEQFF. For the CDR3, the DNA is TGCAGTGCTCTGGGATATATTACCTACAATGAGCAGTTCTTC.

This clonotype has at least ten counts. This chain uses TRBV11-2 with TRBJ1-1; 8 bases are shared with TRBD1. V lost 0 bases, J lost 9 bases, and 9 bases stayed unmatched. This CDR3 has 15 amino acids. Germline values: CDR1 SGHAT, CDR2 FQNNGV. In DNA, the CDR3 is TGTGCCAGCAGCTTAGACCCTGACAGGGGAGTTAAAGCTTTCTTT. Encoded protein: CASSLDPDRGVKAFF.